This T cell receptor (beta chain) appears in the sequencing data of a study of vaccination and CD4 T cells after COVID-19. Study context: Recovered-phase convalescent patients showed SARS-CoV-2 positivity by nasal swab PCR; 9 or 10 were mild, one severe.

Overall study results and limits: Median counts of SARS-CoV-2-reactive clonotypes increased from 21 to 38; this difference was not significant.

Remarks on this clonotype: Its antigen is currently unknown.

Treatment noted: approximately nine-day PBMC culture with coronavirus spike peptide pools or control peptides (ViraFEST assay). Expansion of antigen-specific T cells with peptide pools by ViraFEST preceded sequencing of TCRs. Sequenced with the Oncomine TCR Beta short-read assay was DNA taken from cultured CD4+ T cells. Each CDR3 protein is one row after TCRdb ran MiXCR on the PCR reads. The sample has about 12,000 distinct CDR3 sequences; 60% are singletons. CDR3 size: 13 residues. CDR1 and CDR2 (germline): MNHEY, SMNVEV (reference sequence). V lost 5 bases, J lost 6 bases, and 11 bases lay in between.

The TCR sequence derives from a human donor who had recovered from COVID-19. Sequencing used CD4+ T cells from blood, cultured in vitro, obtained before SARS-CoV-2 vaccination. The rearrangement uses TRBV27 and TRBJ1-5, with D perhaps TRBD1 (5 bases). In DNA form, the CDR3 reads TGTGCCAGCAGTCCCGGGACGGGTCAGCCCCAGCATTTT. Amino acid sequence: CASSPGTGQPQHF.